The clone carrying this TCR beta chain was counted at least ten times. These data belong to a study of T cell repertoires in cytomegalovirus infection. From the reads, TCRdb called clonotypes with MiXCR, one entry per CDR3 protein. The data contain 270,000 or so distinct CDR3 sequences, over 15% of them singletons. Material for sequencing was CD8+ T cells from PBMCs. This receptor was identified in a human donor in good health (CMV status not recorded). Some clones in this sample may be carry-over from other donors' samples.

The CDR3 sequence: CASSPSPTGGYGYTF. CDR3 DNA sequence: TGTGCCAGCAGTCCCAGCCCGACAGGGGGCTATGGCTACACCTTC. The rearrangement joins TRBV6-2 or TRBV6-3 to TRBJ1-2; TRBD1 aligns across 9 bases. This CDR3 is built from 15 residues. The trim removed 5 bases at V and 4 bases at J, leaving 8 bases unmatched. Germline CDR1 MNHEY, CDR2 SVGEGT.